These T cell receptor beta chains were read from a single sample in a study of T cells in Graves' hyperthyroidism and ophthalmopathy. TCRdb passed the multiplex PCR reads through MiXCR, listing each CDR3 protein once. The sample shows some 720,000 distinct CDR3 sequences, around 15% of them seen only once. The sample comprised blood. The receptors here all came from a man aged 18 to 30 with Graves' hyperthyroidism. The CDR3 runs from the conserved cysteine through the conserved F or W. The D gene is left open where the match is weak. Only part of the rows carry a size: once, few, many, or a class if the clone is expanded.

j_call d_call clone_size v_call cdr3_nt cdr3_aa
TRBJ2-6 TRBD1 . TRBV5-4 TGTGCCAGCAGCACGGACAGGACTCGCTCTGGGGCCAACGTCCTGACTTTC CASSTDRTRSGANVLTF
TRBJ2-7 . many TRBV12-3/TRBV12-4 TGTGCCAGCAGTCAGTGGGGGGCGGAGCAGTACTTC CASSQWGAEQYF
TRBJ2-3 . . TRBV27 TGTGCCAGCAGTTTTGGGCAAATCCCAGATACGCAGTATTTT CASSFGQIPDTQYF
TRBJ1-5 TRBD1 . TRBV12-3/TRBV12-4 TGTGCCAGCAGTTTAGGGGGACAGGGGATATTTAGCAATCAGCCCCAGCATTTT CASSLGGQGIFSNQPQHF
TRBJ2-2 TRBD2 many TRBV7-9 TGTGCCAGCAGCTCGCCACTAGCGGGAGGGACAGGCGGCACCGGGGAGCTGTTTTTT CASSSPLAGGTGGTGELFF
TRBJ2-7 TRBD1 many TRBV7-9 TGTGCCAGCAGCTTAGTCGGTACAGGGGACGAGCAGTACTTC CASSLVGTGDEQYF
TRBJ2-7 . many TRBV20-1 TGCAGTGCTAGAGAAGGGGGCGGGAGGTCCTACGAGCAGTACTTC CSAREGGGRSYEQYF
TRBJ2-1 TRBD2 few TRBV7-9 TGTGCCAGCAGCTTGAAAGGTAGCGGGAGGAGTAATGAGCAGTTCTTC CASSLKGSGRSNEQFF
TRBJ1-2 TRBD1 many TRBV28 TGTGCCAGCAGTTCTCTCCGGGACAGGGGGCTCATTACCTATGGCTACACCTTC CASSSLRDRGLITYGYTF
TRBJ2-1 TRBD2 many TRBV7-2 TGTGCCAGCAGCTTAGTTGTGGGACTAGCAGACAATGAGCAGTTCTTC CASSLVVGLADNEQFF
TRBJ1-6 . . TRBV6-1 TGTGCCAGCAGTAGAAGAGGCAGCTCCTATAATTCACCCCTCCACTTT CASSRRGSSYNSPLHF
TRBJ1-2 . few TRBV4-3 TGCGCCAGCAGCCAAGTGCCTGGCGACTCAGATTACACCTTC CASSQVPGDSDYTF
TRBJ1-2 . many TRBV28 TGTGCCAGCAGTTTACAGGGCTCGGGCTATGGCTACACCTTC CASSLQGSGYGYTF
TRBJ2-7 TRBD1 many TRBV12-3/TRBV12-4 TGTGCCAGCAAACCCACAGGGGGCGGCTACGAGCAGTACTTC CASKPTGGGYEQYF
TRBJ2-5 TRBD2 many TRBV11-2 TGTGCCAGCACCGAATCACTAGCGGGAGAAGAGACCCAGTACTTC CASTESLAGEETQYF
TRBJ2-7 . many TRBV6-1 TGTGCCAGCAGTCGAACCGGGACAAGACCCTACGAGCAGTACTTC CASSRTGTRPYEQYF